A selection of T cell receptor beta chains follows, all from one sample in a study of blood T cell repertoires in COVID-19. Produced via immunoSEQ multiplex PCR; TCRdb's table is partial and in-frame only. Among some 180,000 clones listed, 80% were seen once. The sequencing input was peripheral blood. These receptors originate from a man between 60 and 75 years old with acute or convalescent COVID-19. The CDR3 runs from the conserved cysteine through the conserved F or W. The D gene is left open where the match is weak. Clone size is stated in some rows and not others, as once, few, many or a class when expanded.

>TRBJ2-2|NA|NA|TRBV5-1
CASSPFDSTGELFF
TGCGCCAGCAGCCCCTTCGACAGTACCGGGGAGCTGTTTTTT
>TRBJ2-7|NA|NA|TRBV7-2
CASSLGRSAYEQYF
TGTGCCAGCAGCTTAGGTCGTTCTGCCTACGAGCAGTACTTC
>TRBJ1-2|NA|NA|TRBV18
CASTTGTNYGYTF
TGTGCCAGCACGACCGGGACAAACTATGGCTACACCTTC
>TRBJ2-1|NA|NA|TRBV6-5
CASKGDRNRYNEQFF
TGTGCCAGCAAAGGTGACAGGAATAGGTACAATGAGCAGTTCTTC
>TRBJ1-4|NA|NA|TRBV25-1
CASRGGGLHEKLFF
TGTGCCAGCAGGGGGGGTGGCCTACATGAAAAACTGTTTTTT
>TRBJ2-1|NA|TRBD2|TRBV6-2/TRBV6-3
CASSYSTSGFPEQFF
TGTGCCAGCAGTTACTCGACTAGCGGGTTTCCAGAGCAGTTCTTC
>TRBJ1-5|NA|TRBD1|TRBV7-9
CASSVAGTGVAQPQHF
TGTGCCAGCAGCGTGGCCGGGACAGGGGTCGCGCAGCCCCAGCATTTT
>TRBJ1-5|NA|NA|TRBV6-2/TRBV6-3
CASSYAGLGNQPQHF
TGTGCCAGCAGTTATGCGGGGTTAGGCAATCAGCCCCAGCATTTT
>TRBJ2-7|NA|NA|TRBV20-1
CSASYGQRGGEQYF
TGCAGTGCTAGTTACGGACAGAGAGGCGGCGAGCAGTACTTC
>TRBJ1-5|NA|TRBD1|TRBV30
CAWSPLGTGNQPQHF
TGTGCCTGGAGTCCACTCGGGACAGGGAATCAGCCCCAGCATTTT
>TRBJ2-3|NA|TRBD2|TRBV9
CASSVAGGRGDTQYF
TGTGCCAGCAGCGTAGCTGGCGGGAGGGGAGATACGCAGTATTTT
>TRBJ2-7|NA|TRBD1|TRBV6-5
CASKGPGQGNHEQYF
TGTGCCAGCAAAGGACCGGGACAGGGTAACCACGAGCAGTACTTC
>TRBJ2-5|many|NA|TRBV30
CAWSEAGGSETQYF
TGTGCCTGGAGTGAGGCCGGAGGGTCAGAGACCCAGTACTTC
>TRBJ2-2|NA|NA|TRBV24-1
CATSDRRGNSNTGELFF
TGTGCCACCAGTGATCGCAGGGGAAACTCGAACACCGGGGAGCTGTTTTTT
>TRBJ1-5|NA|TRBD1|TRBV7-9
CARPLADRGNQPQHF
TGTGCCAGACCGTTAGCGGACAGGGGTAATCAGCCCCAGCATTTT
>TRBJ1-5|NA|TRBD1|TRBV4-3
CASSQDRQGANQPQHF
TGCGCCAGCAGCCAAGATCGCCAGGGGGCAAATCAGCCCCAGCATTTT
>TRBJ2-2|NA|NA|TRBV4-1
CASSQFSGNGELFF
TGCGCCAGCAGCCAATTCTCGGGTAACGGGGAGCTGTTTTTT
>TRBJ1-6|once|TRBD1|TRBV7-9
CASSLAGGYNSPLHF
TGTGCCAGCAGCTTGGCAGGGGGCTATAATTCACCCCTCCACTTT
>TRBJ1-6|few|NA|TRBV11-2
CASSLGSGVDSPLHF
TGTGCCAGCAGCCTAGGGTCAGGGGTGGATTCACCCCTCCACTTT
>TRBJ1-2|NA|NA|TRBV19
CASSQGLHGYTF
TGTGCCAGTAGTCAGGGGTTACATGGCTACACCTTC
>TRBJ1-2|NA|NA|TRBV4-3
CASSQDPTGNYGYTF
TGCGCCAGCAGCCAAGATCCTACAGGGAACTATGGCTACACCTTC
>TRBJ2-3|NA|TRBD2|TRBV19
CASSTASGRATDTQYF
TGTGCCAGTAGTACGGCGAGCGGGAGGGCCACAGATACGCAGTATTTT
>TRBJ2-1|NA|NA|TRBV7-9
CASRPASGAAYNEQFF
TGTGCCAGCAGACCTGCAAGCGGAGCAGCCTACAATGAGCAGTTCTTC
>TRBJ1-5|once|TRBD1|TRBV27
CASRPPGTVNQPQHF
TGTGCCAGCCGACCTCCCGGGACAGTCAATCAGCCCCAGCATTTT
>TRBJ1-6|few|TRBD1|TRBV19
CASSIGTGGSPLHF
TGTGCCAGTAGTATCGGGACAGGAGGTTCACCCCTCCACTTT
>TRBJ2-1|NA|TRBD1|TRBV19
CASRTGTGLAGQSYNEQFF
TGTGCCAGTAGGACCGGGACAGGCCTTGCCGGGCAAAGCTACAATGAGCAGTTCTTC
>TRBJ1-5|NA|NA|TRBV19
CASTRGSQGKGSNQPQHF
TGTGCCAGTACCCGGGGGAGCCAGGGTAAGGGGAGCAATCAGCCCCAGCATTTT
>TRBJ1-6|NA|TRBD1|TRBV19
CASSGGTGSSPLHF
TGTGCCAGTAGTGGCGGGACAGGCAGTTCACCCCTCCACTTT
>TRBJ2-1|NA|NA|TRBV30
CAWSVGGPNRFNEQFF
TGTGCCTGGAGTGTGGGGGGACCAAATCGATTTAATGAGCAGTTCTTC
>TRBJ2-1|NA|NA|TRBV12-3/TRBV12-4
CASSPQGYNEQFF
TGTGCCAGCAGCCCCCAGGGCTACAATGAGCAGTTCTTC
>TRBJ2-1|NA|TRBD2|TRBV6-2/TRBV6-3
CASTPSSGSLYNEQFF
TGTGCCAGCACCCCCAGTAGCGGGAGCCTATACAATGAGCAGTTCTTC
>TRBJ1-1|NA|NA|TRBV4-3
CASSQDTFRANTEAFF
TGCGCCAGCAGCCAAGATACGTTTAGAGCTAACACTGAAGCTTTCTTT
>TRBJ2-1|NA|TRBD2|TRBV6-6
CASSFGTSHRVEQFF
TGTGCCAGCAGTTTCGGGACTAGTCATCGCGTTGAGCAGTTCTTC
>TRBJ2-3|NA|NA|TRBV5-6
CASSASPGSTDTQYF
TGTGCCAGCAGCGCATCTCCGGGGAGCACAGATACGCAGTATTTT
>TRBJ2-1|NA|TRBD2|TRBV19
CASSMGTSGSHDRHEQFF
TGTGCCAGTAGTATGGGGACTAGCGGGAGCCACGACCGCCATGAGCAGTTCTTC
>TRBJ2-1|NA|TRBD2|TRBV4-2
CASSDTSGFYNEQFF
TGTGCCAGCAGCGATACTAGCGGGTTTTACAATGAGCAGTTCTTC
>TRBJ1-2|NA|NA|TRBV28
CASTRGGYGYTF
TGTGCCAGCACTCGAGGGGGCTATGGCTACACCTTC
>TRBJ2-7|once|NA|TRBV6-5
CASSYIGARSEQYF
TGTGCCAGCAGTTACATTGGGGCGCGGAGCGAGCAGTACTTC
>TRBJ1-1|NA|NA|TRBV2
CASRPQSVGVMNTEAFF
TGTGCCAGCAGACCCCAATCCGTCGGTGTTATGAACACTGAAGCTTTCTTT
>TRBJ1-2|NA|NA|TRBV2
CASSERGGLSYGYTF
TGTGCCAGCAGCGAAAGGGGGGGGCTAAGCTATGGCTACACCTTC
>TRBJ2-7|NA|TRBD2|TRBV13
CASSPSGRAYEQYF
TGTGCCAGCAGCCCAAGCGGGAGGGCCTACGAGCAGTACTTC
>TRBJ2-7|NA|TRBD2|TRBV3-1/TRBV3-2
CASSQIYPRSRGAYEQYF
TGTGCCAGCAGCCAAATTTACCCTCGTTCACGGGGGGCCTACGAGCAGTACTTC
>TRBJ2-1|NA|NA|TRBV7-8
CASSPTKGEYNEQFF
TGTGCCAGCAGCCCAACTAAGGGAGAGTACAATGAGCAGTTCTTC
>TRBJ2-3|once|TRBD2|TRBV19
CASSISAGADTQYF
TGTGCCAGTAGTATTTCCGCGGGAGCCGATACGCAGTATTTT
>TRBJ2-7|NA|TRBD2|TRBV27
CASSPSSGSSEQYF
TGTGCCAGCAGCCCCTCTAGCGGGAGTAGCGAGCAGTACTTC
>TRBJ1-3|few|TRBD1|TRBV6-6
CASSLILTGTLGNTIYF
TGTGCCAGCAGTCTCATCCTGACAGGGACGTTAGGGAACACCATATATTTT
>TRBJ1-5|NA|NA|TRBV4-2
CASSQVGREDQPQHF
TGTGCCAGCAGCCAAGTGGGAAGGGAGGATCAGCCCCAGCATTTT